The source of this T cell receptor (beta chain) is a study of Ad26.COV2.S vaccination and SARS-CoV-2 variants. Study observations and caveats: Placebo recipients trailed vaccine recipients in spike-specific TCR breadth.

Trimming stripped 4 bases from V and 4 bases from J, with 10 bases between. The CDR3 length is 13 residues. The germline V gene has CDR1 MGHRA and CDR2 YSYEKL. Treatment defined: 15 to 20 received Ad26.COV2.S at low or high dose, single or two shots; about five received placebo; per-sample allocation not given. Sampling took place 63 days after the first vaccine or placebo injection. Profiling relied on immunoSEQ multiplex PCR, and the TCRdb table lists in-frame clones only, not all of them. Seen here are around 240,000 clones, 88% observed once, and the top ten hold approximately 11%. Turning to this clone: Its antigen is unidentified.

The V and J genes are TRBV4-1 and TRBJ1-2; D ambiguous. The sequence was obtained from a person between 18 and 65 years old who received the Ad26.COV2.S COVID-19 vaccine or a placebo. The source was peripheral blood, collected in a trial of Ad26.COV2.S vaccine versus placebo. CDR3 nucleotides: TGCGCCAGCAGCCCCCCCGGGTCCTATGGCTACACCTTC. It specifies CASSPPGSYGYTF.